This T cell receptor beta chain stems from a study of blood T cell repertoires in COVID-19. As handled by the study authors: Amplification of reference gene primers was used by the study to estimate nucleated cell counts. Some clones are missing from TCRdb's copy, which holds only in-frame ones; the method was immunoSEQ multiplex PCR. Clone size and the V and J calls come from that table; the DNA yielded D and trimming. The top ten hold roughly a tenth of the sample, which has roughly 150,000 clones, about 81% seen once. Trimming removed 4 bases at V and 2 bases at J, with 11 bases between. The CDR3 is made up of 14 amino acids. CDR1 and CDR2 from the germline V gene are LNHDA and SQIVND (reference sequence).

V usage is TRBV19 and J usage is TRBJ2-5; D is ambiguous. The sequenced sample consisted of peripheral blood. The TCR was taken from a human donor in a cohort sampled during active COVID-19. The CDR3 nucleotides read TGTGCCAGTAGTACCTCCAGGTTTCAAGAGACCCAGTACTTC. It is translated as CASSTSRFQETQYF.